The 19 T cell receptor beta chains below were found in one sample sequenced in a study of human T cells and chemical hapten exposure. Stated time point: patch test 2, 6 weeks after DPC sensitization. Treatment denoted: therapeutic diphenylcyclopropenone sensitization with weekly scalp DPC. TCRdb re-called the RACE reads through MiXCR, storing one row per CDR3 protein. Of approximately 82,000 distinct CDR3 sequences listed, more than 6.5% are singletons. This material consisted of whole blood, taken in connection with sensitization to the hapten diphenylcyclopropenone (DPC). These receptors were obtained from a woman under 40 with alopecia areata. Some clones in this sample may be carry-over from other donors' samples.

This clonotype has a handful of counts. The genes are TRBV4-2 and TRBJ1-5; 8 bases line up with TRBD1. Germline trimming cut 2 bases from V and 3 bases from J; bases unmatched to any gene: 15. Germline CDR1 reads LGHNA; CDR2 reads YNFKEQ. CDR3 length equals 19 residues. The CDR3 spells CASSQPGSLQGEDNQPQHF. In nucleotides, the CDR3 is TGTGCCAGCAGCCAACCGGGGTCCTTACAGGGGGAGGACAATCAGCCCCAGCATTTT.

The chain couples TRBV18 to TRBJ1-1, with D possibly being TRBD1 (5 bases). The germline V gene encodes CDR1 KGHSH and CDR2 LQKENI. V gave up 3 bases and J gave up 4 bases, with 12 bases separating them. This CDR3 contains 14 residues. CDR3 DNA: TGTGCCAGCTCACCGCTCAGGGTGGCCACTGAAGCTTTCTTT. It translates to CASSPLRVATEAFF.

Ten or more counts support this clonotype. This sequence joins TRBV11-2 and TRBJ1-3; perhaps TRBD1 as D (5 bases). With 0 bases removed from V and 2 bases from J, the gap between germline ends came to 8 bases. CDR3 length: 15 residues. Germline V gene data show CDR1 as SGHAT and CDR2 as FQNNGV. CDR3 nucleotides: TGTGCCAGCAGCTTAGATCCGGGGGCTGGAAACACCATATATTTT. The encoded protein is CASSLDPGAGNTIYF.

This clonotype was seen ten or more times. The rearrangement uses TRBV2 and TRBJ2-2, with D hard to call. Germline V gene data show CDR1 as SNHLY and CDR2 as FYNNEI. V lost 8 bases and J lost 5, with 12 bases in between. The CDR3 is 13 amino acids. CDR3 bases: TGTGCCAGCCTCCGGGTCTCAACCGGGGAGCTGTTTTTT. Translating it yields CASLRVSTGELFF.

This clonotype was seen ten or more times. V gene TRBV10-3 combines with J gene TRBJ2-7; perhaps TRBD2 as D (6 bases). Deletions cut 3 bases from V and 3 bases from J, with 15 bases between. The CDR3 covers 15 residues. CDR1 and CDR2 (germline): ENHRY, SYGVKD. The CDR3 sequence is CAISEGRGGLYEQYF. Written as DNA, the CDR3 is TGTGCCATCAGTGAAGGGCGGGGCGGCCTCTACGAGCAGTACTTC.

This clonotype was recorded many times. The V call is TRBV18, the J call TRBJ2-3; D is unresolved. The CDR3 has 15 amino acids. V lost 1 base, J lost 5 bases, and 13 bases lay in between. CDR1 is KGHSH and CDR2 is LQKENI in the germline V gene. CDR3 region: CASSPQQTSKDTQYF. DNA of the CDR3: TGTGCCAGCTCACCACAGCAGACAAGTAAAGATACGCAGTATTTT.

The CDR3 reads CSANLLAGNQPQHF. The DNA for the CDR3 is TGCAGTGCTAATCTCTTGGCAGGGAATCAGCCCCAGCATTTT. J is TRBJ1-5 and V is TRBV20-1; D might be TRBD1 (5 bases). The CDR3 loop spans 14 amino acids. Germline CDR1 and CDR2: DFQATT and SNEGSKA (reference sequence). V lost 4 bases and J 4 bases, leaving 14 bases between the germline ends.

This clonotype was observed many times. The chain couples TRBV12-5 to TRBJ1-5; D possibly corresponds to TRBD1 (5 bases). Trimming took 4 bases from V and 7 from J, leaving 14 bases between them. CDR1 and CDR2 (germline): LGHNT, FRNRAP. This CDR3 has 14 residues. CDR3 sequence (DNA): TGTGCTAGTGGTTCAGGCAGGGTAAACCAGCCCCAGCATTTT. Translated, it gives CASGSGRVNQPQHF.

The CDR3 nucleotides read TGTGCCAGCAGCTTAGTAGGGGATCGACCCCAGCATTTT. It codes for CASSLVGDRPQHF. The chain uses TRBV7-9 and TRBJ1-5; possibly TRBD1 for D (5 bases). Per germline, CDR1 SEHNR and CDR2 FQNEAQ (reference sequence). CDR3 length equals 13 residues. V lost 1 base, J lost 10 bases, and 11 bases lay in between.

J is TRBJ1-4 and V is TRBV11-2; perhaps TRBD1 as D (6 bases). Germline-derived CDR1 and CDR2 are SGHAT and FQNNGV. V was shortened by 3 bases and J by 15 bases, with 14 bases between the two germline ends. The CDR3 runs 12 residues. The CDR3 nucleotides are TGTGCCAGCAGCTTCGGGGGGCCCTATATGTTTTTT. Its translation is CASSFGGPYMFF.

This clonotype was counted at least ten times. The chain has TRBV6-5 and TRBJ1-1; D uncertain. The CDR3 is made up of 11 amino acids. From germline, CDR1 is MNHEY and CDR2 SVGAGI. In DNA form, the CDR3 reads TGTGCTAGCCATAGCTACACTGAAGCTTTCTTT. Encoded protein: CASHSYTEAFF.

This clonotype was seen only a few times. The chain joins TRBV12-3 or TRBV12-4 to TRBJ1-2; D is undetermined. The V end was cut by 2 bases, the J end by 1 base, with 11 bases between. The CDR3 has 15 residues. CDR3 sequence: CASSLRPLLNYGYTF. Here the CDR3 DNA reads TGTGCCAGCAGTTTACGGCCTCTCCTTAACTATGGCTACACCTTC.

The chain carries TRBV11-2 and TRBJ1-5; no clear D. Per germline, CDR1 SGHAT and CDR2 FQNNGV. Trimming left V 1 base short and J 7 bases short, with 11 bases between. The CDR3 consists of 14 residues. DNA of the CDR3: TGTGCCAGCAGCTTAGCGTCAGTTCGACAGCCCCAGCATTTT. Translating gives CASSLASVRQPQHF.

Only a few counts were recorded for this clonotype. J is TRBJ1-5 and V is TRBV5-1; 10 positions match TRBD1. After removal of 4 bases from V and 9 bases from J, the junction contained 7 bases not matched to a gene. This CDR3 is built from 14 residues. CDR1 SGHRS and CDR2 YFSETQ come from the germline V gene. In DNA, the CDR3 is TGCGCCAGCAGCCCGGGACAGGGGACGGGGCCCCAGCATTTT. It translates to CASSPGQGTGPQHF.

CDR3 DNA: TGTGCCAGCAGTGAGGGGACAGGAAATTTTGGTGGTGAAAAACTGTTTTTT. Amino acids: CASSEGTGNFGGEKLFF. The genes are TRBV6-1 and TRBJ1-4, with 8 bases that match TRBD1. The J segment lost 7 bases and the V segment lost 3 bases, leaving 13 bases of the junction unmatched. The CDR3 length is 17 residues. The germline CDR1 and CDR2 sequences are MNHNS and SASEGT.

This clonotype was recorded a few times. The genes are TRBV20-1 and TRBJ1-6; D call uncertain. Trimming shortened V by 3 bases and J by 7 bases, and 13 bases separated the two germline ends. CDR3 length: 14 residues. Germline CDR1 and CDR2: DFQATT and SNEGSKA (reference sequence). The CDR3 here is CSARWARGNSPLHF. The DNA for the CDR3 is TGCAGTGCTAGGTGGGCGCGTGGAAATTCACCCCTCCACTTT.

This clonotype showed up just a few times. This sequence joins TRBV20-1 and TRBJ1-1, with D perhaps TRBD1 (6 bases). V lost 3 bases and J lost 0, with 14 bases in between. Germline-derived CDR1 and CDR2 are DFQATT and SNEGSKA (reference sequence). The CDR3 has 15 amino acids. Here the CDR3 DNA reads TGCAGTGCTAGTAGCTGGGGGGCCGTGAACACTGAAGCTTTCTTT. Protein sequence: CSASSWGAVNTEAFF.

This clonotype came up a few times. The rearrangement joins TRBV6-6 to TRBJ1-2; D gene ambiguous. Trimming left V 10 bases short and J 7 bases short, with 19 bases between. There are 13 residues in the CDR3. Germline values: CDR1 MNHNY, CDR2 SVGAGI (reference sequence). The CDR3 DNA sequence: TGTGCCACCCGCCAGAGGGATCTAAGTGGCTACACCTTC. The encoded protein is CATRQRDLSGYTF.

This clonotype was recorded many times. The J gene is TRBJ2-7, the V gene TRBV7-9; TRBD1 is a possible D gene (5 bases). Germline V gene lookup returns CDR1 SEHNR and CDR2 FQNEAQ (reference sequence). The V end lost 1 base, the J end lost 5 bases, and 12 bases lay between the germline ends. The CDR3 contains 14 residues. CDR3: CASSLVQGSHEQYF. CDR3 nucleotides: TGTGCCAGCAGCTTAGTTCAGGGTTCCCACGAGCAGTACTTC.